This entry lists 17 T cell receptor beta chains sequenced from one sample in a study of beta chain features in type 1 diabetes. The entirety of the isolated RNA underwent reverse transcription, so expressed TCRB transcripts were sequenced. Clones were read by immunoSEQ multiplex PCR, and TCRdb kept only the in-frame ones, dropping some. The sample yields around 150,000 clones, roughly 7.2% seen once. Sequencing input: central memory CD4+ T cells from blood. Source of these receptors: a woman younger than 45 in good health.

The chain uses TRBV7-9 and TRBJ1-2; tentatively, D is TRBD1 (6 bases). Germline loops: CDR1 SEHNR, CDR2 FQNEAQ (reference sequence). The CDR3 runs 14 residues. V was shortened by 3 bases and J by 0 bases, with 8 bases between the two germline ends. The CDR3: CASSFGQTNYGYTF. The DNA for the CDR3 is TGTGCCAGCAGCTTTGGACAGACTAACTATGGCTACACCTTC.

There are many counts of this clone. The CDR3 DNA follows: TGTGCCACCAGCAGACTCGGACAGGGGGCAAGGAATGAGCAGTTCTTC. Its protein is CATSRLGQGARNEQFF. The V call is TRBV15, the J call TRBJ2-1; 11 nucleotides match TRBD1. V lost 2 bases, J lost 7 bases, and 7 bases stayed unmatched. The CDR3 totals 16 residues. CDR1 is LNHNV, CDR2 YYDKDF, per germline (reference sequence).

DNA of the CDR3: TGTGCCAGCAGTGACGTTAGCGGGGTGAATGAGCAGTTCTTC. This encodes CASSDVSGVNEQFF. The chain employs TRBV6-4 and TRBJ2-1, with 8 bases matching TRBD2. This CDR3 is 14 amino acids long. Germline V gene sequence: CDR1 MRHNA, CDR2 SNTAGT. The trim removed 2 bases at V and 7 bases at J, leaving 4 bases unmatched.

The chain combines TRBV27 with TRBJ2-7, with 9 nucleotides matching TRBD2. CDR3 length: 13 residues. The V gene end was trimmed by 6 bases and the J gene end by 6 bases; junction bases not matched to a gene: 6. The germline V gene has CDR1 MNHEY and CDR2 SMNVEV (reference sequence). DNA of the CDR3: TGTGCCAGCAGGTGGCTAGCGGGATCCGAGCAGTACTTC. Translated, it gives CASRWLAGSEQYF.

V usage is TRBV7-8 and J usage is TRBJ2-1; D is possibly TRBD2 (6 bases). Trimming shortened V by 1 base and J by 7 bases, and 17 bases separated the two germline ends. The CDR3 runs to 16 residues. Germline V gene data show CDR1 as SGHVS and CDR2 as FQNEAQ. The DNA of the CDR3 is TGTGCCAGCAGCTTAGAGGCTAGCGCTGGGGGGAATGAGCAGTTCTTC. It codes for CASSLEASAGGNEQFF.

V usage is TRBV7-6 and J usage is TRBJ1-4, with a possible D match to TRBD1 (6 bases). Trimming shortened V by 7 bases and J by 8 bases, and 17 bases separated the two germline ends. The length of the CDR3 is 14 residues. CDR1 is SGHVS and CDR2 is FNYEAQ in the germline V gene. In DNA form, the CDR3 reads TGTGCCAGCACCCAGCACCATGGGGGCGAAAAACTGTTTTTT. Translation: CASTQHHGGEKLFF.

This clone was counted between two and nine times. The chain couples TRBV28 to TRBJ2-3; possibly TRBD2 for D (6 bases). V was trimmed by 5 bases and J by 0 bases, leaving 15 bases between them. The germline V gene has CDR1 MDHEN and CDR2 SYDVKM. The CDR3 length is 16 residues. CDR3 sequence (DNA): TGTGCCAGCAGTGTCCGATCCGGGACTAGCACAGATACGCAGTATTTT. Its protein is CASSVRSGTSTDTQYF.

J is TRBJ2-3 and V is TRBV29-1, with 9 bases aligning to TRBD1. The CDR3 has 14 residues. Germline CDR1 reads SQVTM; CDR2 reads ANQGSEA. The V segment lost 6 bases and the J segment 5 bases; nucleotides outside the gene matches: 9. The CDR3 coding sequence is TGCAGCGTCTTAACAGGGGGCCGAGGAGATACGCAGTATTTT. Protein: CSVLTGGRGDTQYF.

This clone was seen more than once but under ten times. The chain has TRBV9 and TRBJ2-5, with D tentatively TRBD2 (5 bases). Per the germline V gene, CDR1 is SGDLS and CDR2 is YYNGEE. V was cut by 0 bases and J by 5 bases, with 14 bases left in between. The CDR3 is 15 residues long. The CDR3 protein is CASSVGRGMGETQYF. The CDR3 DNA reads TGTGCCAGCAGCGTAGGTAGAGGGATGGGGGAGACCCAGTACTTC.

This clone appeared a few times. CDR3 DNA sequence: TGTGCCTGGAGTTACCCGGGACTAGCGCTACAAGAGACCCAGTACTTC. Protein sequence: CAWSYPGLALQETQYF. This chain uses TRBV30 with TRBJ2-5, with 10 nucleotides matching TRBD2. Germline CDR1 GTSNPN, CDR2 SVGIG (reference sequence). The V gene end was trimmed by 2 bases and the J gene end by 2 bases; junction bases not matched to a gene: 8. CDR3 length equals 16 residues.

To note about this clone: Other DNA sequences in the sample encode the same CDR3. The V call is TRBV7-3, the J call TRBJ2-5; D not resolved. V was trimmed by 5 bases and J by 1 base, leaving 8 bases between them. Per the germline V gene, CDR1 is SGHTA and CDR2 is FQGTGA. The CDR3 sequence is 13 residues long. CDR3 region: CASSLAVQETQYF. CDR3 nucleotides: TGTGCCAGCAGCCTCGCAGTCCAAGAGACCCAGTACTTC.

This clone has just a few counts. The chain combines TRBV13 with TRBJ2-3; D gene ambiguous. CDR3 length: 14 residues. CDR1 is PRHDT and CDR2 is FYEKMQ in the germline V gene (reference sequence). Trimming left V 2 bases short and J 0 bases short, with 6 bases between. In DNA, the CDR3 is TGTGCCAGCAGCTTACCGACTAGCACAGATACGCAGTATTTT. Translation: CASSLPTSTDTQYF.

This clone was seen more than once but under ten times. CDR3 sequence reads: CASSLTGSQNIQYF. CDR3 nucleotide sequence: TGTGCCAGCAGCCTCACAGGGTCCCAAAACATTCAGTACTTC. This chain connects TRBV5-6 to TRBJ2-4; maybe TRBD1 (6 bases). This CDR3 has 14 amino acids. V was clipped by 4 bases and J by 5 bases, with 13 bases between them. Germline V CDR1 and CDR2: SGHDT, YYEEEE.

CDR3 region: CASSYVGQGAEAFF. In DNA form, the CDR3 reads TGTGCCAGCAGTTATGTGGGACAGGGGGCTGAAGCTTTCTTT. The V gene is TRBV28, the J gene TRBJ1-1; TRBD1 matches at 11 bases. The trim removed 4 bases at V and 6 bases at J, leaving 4 bases unmatched. The CDR3 has 14 amino acids. Looked up from germline, CDR1 is MDHEN and CDR2 is SYDVKM.

This clone has more than one count but fewer than ten. The V gene is TRBV18, the J gene TRBJ1-5; 8 positions match TRBD1. CDR1 KGHSH and CDR2 LQKENI come from the germline V gene. The trim removed 5 bases at V and 5 bases at J, leaving 5 bases unmatched. The length of the CDR3 is 14 residues. The CDR3 region has the DNA TGTGCCAGCTCAGACAGGGGAGGGGATCAGCCCCAGCATTTT. It encodes CASSDRGGDQPQHF. Full variable domain (missing parts from reference TRBV18 and TRBJ1-5): NAGVMQNPRHLVRRRGQEARLRCSPMKGHSHVYWYRQLPEEGLKFMVYLQKENIIDESGMPKERFSAEFPKEGPSILRIQQVVRGDSAAYFCASSDRGGDQPQHFGDGTRLSIL.

The table lists this clone with many counts. The chain carries TRBV7-2 and TRBJ2-7; D not resolved. In germline, CDR1 is SGHTA, CDR2 FQGNSA. The CDR3 is made up of 14 amino acids. V lost 1 base and J lost 0, with 7 bases in between. The CDR3 spells CASSLGPHSYEQYF. CDR3 in DNA: TGTGCCAGCAGCTTAGGTCCCCACTCCTACGAGCAGTACTTC. Full variable domain (rest looked up from reference TRBV7-2 and TRBJ2-7): GAGVSQSPSNKVTEKGKDVELRCDPISGHTALYWYRQSLGQGLEFLIYFQGNSAPDKSGLPSDRFSAERTGGSVSTLTIQRTQQEDSAVYLCASSLGPHSYEQYFGPGTRLTVT.

V and J are TRBV19 and TRBJ2-3; possible D gene TRBD1, 5 bases. Germline V gives CDR1 LNHDA, CDR2 SQIVND (reference sequence). CDR3 length equals 13 residues. Trimming pared 1 base from V and 7 bases from J, leaving 9 bases between. The CDR3 spells CASSIAAGYTQYF. In DNA form, the CDR3 reads TGTGCCAGTAGTATAGCGGCAGGGTATACGCAGTATTTT.